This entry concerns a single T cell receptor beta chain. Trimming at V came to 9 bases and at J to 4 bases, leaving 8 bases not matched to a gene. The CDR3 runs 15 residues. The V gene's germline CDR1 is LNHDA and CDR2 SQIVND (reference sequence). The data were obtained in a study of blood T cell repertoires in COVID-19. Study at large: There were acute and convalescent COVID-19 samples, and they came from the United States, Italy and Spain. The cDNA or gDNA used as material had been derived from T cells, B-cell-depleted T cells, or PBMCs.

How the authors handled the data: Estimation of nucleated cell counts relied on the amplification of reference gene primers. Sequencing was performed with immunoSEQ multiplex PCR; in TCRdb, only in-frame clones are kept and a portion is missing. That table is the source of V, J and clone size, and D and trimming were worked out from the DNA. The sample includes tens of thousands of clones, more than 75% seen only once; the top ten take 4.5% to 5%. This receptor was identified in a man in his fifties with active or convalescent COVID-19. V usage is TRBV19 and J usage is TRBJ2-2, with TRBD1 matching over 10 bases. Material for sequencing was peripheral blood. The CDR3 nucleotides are TGTGCCAGCAGTGCCGGGACAGGGGTCACCGGGGAGCTGTTTTTT. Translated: CASSAGTGVTGELFF.